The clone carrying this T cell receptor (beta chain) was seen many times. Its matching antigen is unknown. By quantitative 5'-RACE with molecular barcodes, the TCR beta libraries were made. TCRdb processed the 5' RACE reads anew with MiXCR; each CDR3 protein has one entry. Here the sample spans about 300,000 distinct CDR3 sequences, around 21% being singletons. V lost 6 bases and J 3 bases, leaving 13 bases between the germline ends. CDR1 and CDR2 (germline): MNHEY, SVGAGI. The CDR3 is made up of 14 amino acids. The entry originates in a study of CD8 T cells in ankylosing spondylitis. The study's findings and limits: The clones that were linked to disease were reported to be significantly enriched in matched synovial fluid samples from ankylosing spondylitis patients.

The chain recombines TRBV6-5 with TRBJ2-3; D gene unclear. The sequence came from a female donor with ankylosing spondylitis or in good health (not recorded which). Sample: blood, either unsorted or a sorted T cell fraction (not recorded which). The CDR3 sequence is CASSTRPRTDTQYF. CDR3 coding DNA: TGTGCCAGCAGCACTCGACCGAGGACAGATACGCAGTATTTT.